Listed below are T cell receptor beta chains from one sample, sequenced in a study of cytomegalovirus exposure and HLA in healthy donors. Some clones are missing from TCRdb's copy, which holds only in-frame ones; the method was immunoSEQ multiplex PCR. The repertoire holds roughly 120,000 clones, with around 75% as singletons. Sequencing input: PBMCs. These receptors were taken from a woman aged 18-29 years in good health and CMV-seronegative. Each CDR3 is given without its conserved first and last residue.

>TRBV30|9|TRBJ1-1
AWRPSDWAF
>TRBV5-1|11|TRBJ1-2
ASSFPGNYGYT
>TRBV7-2|11|TRBJ1-5
ASSSFPGQPQH
>TRBV29-1|12|TRBJ1-1
SVDQTGVNTEAF
>TRBV4-2|21|TRBJ1-5
ASSPSRFLEGTGGVMLGQPQH
>TRBV6-1|12|TRBJ1-1
ASSLQAANTEAF
>TRBV7-8|15|TRBJ1-4
ASSLVLGPATNEKLF
>TRBV2|11|TRBJ1-5
ASGVWRNQPQH
>TRBV7-6|13|TRBJ1-1
ASSLAIDSRTEAF
>TRBV13|12|TRBJ2-3
ASSPRGGADTQY
>TRBV7-6|14|TRBJ2-5
ASSGITMALRETQY
>TRBV10-1|16|TRBJ2-7
ASSPGTSGRNNPYEQY
>TRBV5-1|14|TRBJ1-3
ASSRDTPSSGNTIY
>TRBV7-3|11|TRBJ1-1
ASSPTPGTEAF
>TRBV29-1|11|TRBJ2-1
SAAGQGYNEQF
>TRBV6-1|11|TRBJ1-2
ASSEGQGFGYT
>TRBV29-1|14|TRBJ1-3
SVSPDRGLSGNTIY
>TRBV2|12|TRBJ1-2
ASSELWQNYGYT
>TRBV7-9|14|TRBJ2-5
ASSYSSGGVQETQY
>TRBV7-6|10|TRBJ2-7
ASSLNRDEQY
>TRBV7-3|13|TRBJ2-1
ASSLSQGSYNEQF
>TRBV19|11|TRBJ1-3
ASSRGSGNTIY
>TRBV2|14|TRBJ2-2
ASLPPGQGAIGELF
>TRBV19|14|TRBJ2-7
ASSIGFSRLSGEQY
>TRBV2|11|TRBJ1-1
ASRPQGYTEAF